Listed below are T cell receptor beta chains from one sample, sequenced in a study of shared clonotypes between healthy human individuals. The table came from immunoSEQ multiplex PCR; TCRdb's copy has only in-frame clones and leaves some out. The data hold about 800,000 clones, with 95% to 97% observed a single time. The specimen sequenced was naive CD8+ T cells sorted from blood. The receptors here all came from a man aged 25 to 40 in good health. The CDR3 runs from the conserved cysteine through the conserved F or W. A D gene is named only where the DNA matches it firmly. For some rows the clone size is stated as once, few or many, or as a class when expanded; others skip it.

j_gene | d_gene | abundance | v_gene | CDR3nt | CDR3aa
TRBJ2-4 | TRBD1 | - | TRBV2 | TGTGCCAGCAGCGCGGGACAGGGCGCCAAAAACATTCAGTACTTC | CASSAGQGAKNIQYF
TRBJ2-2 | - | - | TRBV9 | TGTGCCAGCAGCTCAGGAGGGGCCGGGGAGCTGTTTTTT | CASSSGGAGELFF
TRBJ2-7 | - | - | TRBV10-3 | TGTGCCATCAGGGCGGGACTCGGCTCCTACGAGCAGTACTTC | CAIRAGLGSYEQYF
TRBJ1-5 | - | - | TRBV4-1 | TGCGCCAGCAGCCAAGATGATATGCAGCCCCAGCATTTT | CASSQDDMQPQHF
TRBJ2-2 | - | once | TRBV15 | TGTGCCACCAGCAGGCCCGGCAGGGAATTAGATTTTACCGGGGAGCTGTTTTTT | CATSRPGRELDFTGELFF
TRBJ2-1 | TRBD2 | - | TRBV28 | TGTGCCAGCAGTCCCCTGACTAGCGGGGGCAATGAGCAGTTCTTC | CASSPLTSGGNEQFF
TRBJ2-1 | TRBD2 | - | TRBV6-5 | TGTGCCAGCAGGGAGCGGGAGGGCCGGGGCAATGAGCAGTTCTTC | CASREREGRGNEQFF
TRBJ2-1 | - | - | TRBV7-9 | TGTGCCAGCAGCTCGACTAGTCGCAATGAGCAGTTCTTC | CASSSTSRNEQFF
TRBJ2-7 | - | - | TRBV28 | TGTGCCAGCAGTCCGGGAGTTCCAGAATCCTACGAGCAGTACTTC | CASSPGVPESYEQYF
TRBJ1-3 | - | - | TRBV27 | TGTGCCAGCAGTCTGGTGGGGCAGGGAGGAAACACCATATATTTT | CASSLVGQGGNTIYF
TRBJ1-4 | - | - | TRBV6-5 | TGTGCCAGCAGTACGGGCGGAACTAATGAAAAACTGTTTTTT | CASSTGGTNEKLFF
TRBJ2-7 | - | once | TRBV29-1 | TGCAGCGTTGAAGATCCGAGTTCCTACGAGCAGTACTTC | CSVEDPSSYEQYF
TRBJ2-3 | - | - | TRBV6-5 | TGTGCCAGCAGTAACGGCCCAGATACGCAGTATTTT | CASSNGPDTQYF
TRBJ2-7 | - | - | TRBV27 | TGTGCCAGCAGTACACTGCTGACGGCCTACGAGCAGTACTTC | CASSTLLTAYEQYF
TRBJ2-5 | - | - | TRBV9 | TGTGCCAGCAGCGTAGGCGGTAGTGCTGAGACCCAGTACTTC | CASSVGGSAETQYF
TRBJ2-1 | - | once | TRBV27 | TGTGCCAGCAGTCGGGCCCGAGAAAGGACAATCTTC | CASSRARERTIF
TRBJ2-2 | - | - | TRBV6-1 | TGTGCCTCATCGACAGGAGCCGGGGAGCTGTTTTTT | CASSTGAGELFF
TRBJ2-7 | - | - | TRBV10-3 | TGTGCCATCAGTGAGGGAGGCGACGAGCAGTACTTC | CAISEGGDEQYF
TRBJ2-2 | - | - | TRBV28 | TGTGCCAGCAGTCCCGAGGCGGGTGTCTACACCGGGGAGCTGTTTTTT | CASSPEAGVYTGELFF
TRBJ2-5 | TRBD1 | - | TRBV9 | TGTGCCAGCAGCGACGGACAGGGTGGTTTGGAGACCCAGTACTTC | CASSDGQGGLETQYF
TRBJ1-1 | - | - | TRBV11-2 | TGTGCCAGCGGACACGGGGTGAACACTGAAGCTTTCTTT | CASGHGVNTEAFF
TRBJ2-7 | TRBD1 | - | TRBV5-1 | TGCGCCAGCAGCTTGGATTATACAGGGGGCGCCTACGAGCAGTACTTC | CASSLDYTGGAYEQYF
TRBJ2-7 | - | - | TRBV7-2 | TGTGCCAGCAGCTCGTGGAGGTTGTCCGAGCAGTACTTC | CASSSWRLSEQYF
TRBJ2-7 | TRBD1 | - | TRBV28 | TGTGCCAGCAGTTTAGTCGACAGGGTAGAGGGAGAGATCTACGAGCAGTACTTC | CASSLVDRVEGEIYEQYF
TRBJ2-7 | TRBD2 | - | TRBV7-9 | TGTGCCAGCAGTTTCAGCGGGAACTCCTACGAGCAGTACTTC | CASSFSGNSYEQYF
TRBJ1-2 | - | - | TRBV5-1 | TGCGCCAGCAGCGAATACAAGGGTCGCGGTTATGGCTACACCTTC | CASSEYKGRGYGYTF
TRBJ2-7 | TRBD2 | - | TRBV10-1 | TGCGCCAGCAGCGAGGGGACTAGCGGGAACTACGAGCAGTACTTC | CASSEGTSGNYEQYF
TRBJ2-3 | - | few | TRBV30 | TGTGCCTGGAGTAGCGCCTACGGCACAGATACGCAGTATTTT | CAWSSAYGTDTQYF